These 15 T cell receptor beta chains were all obtained from the same sample, sequenced in a study of shared clonotypes between healthy human individuals. Naive CD8 cells comprised CD45RO-negative, CCR7-positively selected cells, excluding terminally differentiated effector memory CD45RA+ cells. Assay used: immunoSEQ multiplex PCR; TCRdb lists only in-frame clones, some missing. Of about 590,000 clones in the sample, less than 97% were seen once. Source material: naive CD8+ T cells sorted from blood. The receptors originated from a woman aged 25 to 39 in good health.

The J gene is TRBJ1-5, the V gene TRBV5-8, with D maybe TRBD1 (5 bases). Germline-derived CDR1 and CDR2 are SGHTS and YDEGEE. The CDR3 loop spans 15 amino acids. Trimming stripped 0 bases from V and 4 bases from J, with 11 bases between. The CDR3 region is CASSLGGVGNQPQHF. In DNA form, the CDR3 reads TGTGCCAGCAGCTTGGGAGGGGTCGGTAATCAGCCCCAGCATTTT.

This clone was picked up a small number of times. The rearrangement uses TRBV29-1 and TRBJ1-1, with unresolved D. Germline V CDR1 and CDR2: SQVTM, ANQGSEA. Deletions cut 5 bases from V and 7 bases from J, with 11 bases between. The CDR3 loop spans 11 amino acids. The CDR3: CSVRDTGEAFF. The CDR3 DNA is TGCAGCGTTAGAGACACGGGTGAAGCTTTCTTT. The whole variable domain, remainder taken from reference TRBV29-1 and TRBJ1-1, is SAVISQKPSRDICQRGTSLTIQCQVDSQVTMMFWYRQQPGQSLTLIATANQGSEATYESGFVIDKFPISRPNLTFSTLTVSNMSPEDSSIYLCSVRDTGEAFFGQGTRLTVV.

This rearrangement joins TRBV27 to TRBJ2-7, with 10 bases lining up with TRBD1. CDR1 is MNHEY and CDR2 is SMNVEV in the germline V gene (reference sequence). The CDR3 runs to 15 residues. V shed 4 bases, J shed 7 bases, and the junction held 10 bases outside the gene matches. This CDR3 reads CASSSIGTGAREQYF. The CDR3 DNA is TGTGCCAGCAGTTCCATCGGGACAGGGGCACGGGAGCAGTACTTC.

The chain is built from TRBV2 and TRBJ1-1; possible D gene TRBD1, 6 bases. The CDR3 spans 14 residues. The germline gives CDR1 SNHLY, CDR2 FYNNEI. Trimming cost V 9 bases and J 0 bases, with 14 bases left between them. The CDR3 sequence is CARKTGIMNTEAFF. As DNA, the CDR3 is TGTGCCAGGAAGACAGGAATAATGAACACTGAAGCTTTCTTT.

The J gene is TRBJ1-3, the V gene TRBV30; maybe TRBD1 (6 bases). This CDR3 contains 16 residues. Germline loops: CDR1 GTSNPN, CDR2 SVGIG (reference sequence). Trimming took 3 bases from V and 0 from J, leaving 15 bases between them. CDR3 amino acids: CAWSPGTKISGNTIYF. CDR3 in DNA: TGTGCCTGGAGCCCCGGGACAAAAATCTCTGGAAACACCATATATTTT.

This rearrangement joins TRBV27 to TRBJ2-7; D uncertain. Trimming cost V 4 bases and J 3 bases, with 16 bases left between them. CDR3 length equals 15 residues. Germline CDR1 and CDR2: MNHEY and SMNVEV (reference sequence). CDR3 protein: CASSSYPGPSYEQYF. The DNA of the CDR3 is TGTGCCAGCAGTTCCTACCCCGGGCCTAGCTACGAGCAGTACTTC.

In this sample, this clone turned up once. The chain is built from TRBV28 and TRBJ1-5, with 8 bases identical to TRBD1. The CDR3 consists of 17 residues. V lost 5 bases to trimming and J lost 2 bases; unmatched junction nucleotides: 11. The germline V gene has CDR1 MDHEN and CDR2 SYDVKM. CDR3 sequence: CASSAWTGTDGNQPQHF. Here the CDR3 DNA reads TGTGCCAGCAGTGCCTGGACAGGGACGGATGGCAATCAGCCCCAGCATTTT.

The V and J genes are TRBV25-1 and TRBJ1-4; tentative D call: TRBD1 (5 bases). The V gene lost 5 bases and the J gene lost 7 bases, with 11 bases spanning the gap. The germline V gene has CDR1 MGHDK and CDR2 SYGVNS. CDR3 length: 13 residues. The CDR3 DNA is TGTGCCAGCAGTTCAAGGGGTGGTGAAAAACTGTTTTTT. Amino acid sequence: CASSSRGGEKLFF.

The V and J genes are TRBV10-2 and TRBJ2-7; TRBD2 matches at 11 bases. The CDR3 extends over 16 amino acids. V lost 3 bases, J lost 3 bases, and 7 bases stayed unmatched. The V gene's germline CDR1 is WSHSY and CDR2 SAAADI. This chain's CDR3 is CASSDLGSGRDYEQYF. For the CDR3, the DNA is TGCGCCAGCAGTGATCTCGGTAGCGGGAGGGACTACGAGCAGTACTTC.

This clone showed up just once. This chain links TRBV25-1 with TRBJ1-3; no clear D gene. V was pared by 2 bases and J by 3 bases, with 11 bases between. In germline, CDR1 is MGHDK, CDR2 SYGVNS. CDR3 length: 15 amino acids. In DNA form, the CDR3 reads TGTGCCAGCAGTGAAATGAGCCACAGTGGAAACACCATATATTTT. Amino acid sequence: CASSEMSHSGNTIYF.

CDR3 in amino acids: CASSFPTGIVYNEQFF. CDR3 bases: TGTGCCAGCAGCTTCCCGACGGGGATCGTCTACAATGAGCAGTTCTTC. J is TRBJ2-1 and V is TRBV13; D may be TRBD2 (5 bases). The CDR3 spans 16 residues. Trimming removed 3 bases at V and 3 bases at J, with 15 bases between. Germline V lookup: CDR1 PRHDT, CDR2 FYEKMQ (reference sequence).

The V call is TRBV4-2, the J call TRBJ2-1; 14 positions agree with TRBD2. Germline V gene sequence: CDR1 LGHNA, CDR2 YNFKEQ. This CDR3 has 19 amino acids. V trimming: 4 bases; J trimming: 0 bases; junction bases outside the gene matches: 8. Here the CDR3 reads CASSPGLAGELSSYNEQFF. The CDR3 DNA sequence: TGTGCCAGCAGCCCGGGACTAGCGGGAGAACTTAGCTCCTACAATGAGCAGTTCTTC.

The chain links TRBV28 to TRBJ2-1; TRBD2 aligns across 14 bases. The J segment lost 11 bases and the V segment lost 2 bases, leaving 8 bases of the junction unmatched. This CDR3 comprises 16 residues. Looked up from germline, CDR1 is MDHEN and CDR2 is SYDVKM. CDR3 bases: TGTGCCAGCAGTTTAATGCCGGGACTAGCGGGAGACAAGCAGTTCTTC. Translating it yields CASSLMPGLAGDKQFF.

The rearrangement uses TRBV5-4 and TRBJ2-7; 11 positions match TRBD1. The CDR3 totals 15 residues. J was trimmed by 5 bases and V by 0 bases; bases with no gene match: 4. The germline CDR1 and CDR2 sequences are SGHNT and YYREEE (reference sequence). The CDR3 loop is CASSLGGQGVNEQYF. In DNA, the CDR3 is TGTGCCAGCAGCTTGGGGGGACAGGGGGTCAACGAGCAGTACTTC.

This chain uses TRBV14 with TRBJ2-4; D might be TRBD1 or TRBD2, each matching 7 bases. This CDR3 is 16 amino acids long. The germline V gene encodes CDR1 SGHDN and CDR2 FVKESK. Trimming pared 1 base from V and 5 bases from J, leaving 15 bases between. CDR3 sequence: CASSQGGEGTENIQYF. CDR3 DNA: TGTGCCAGCAGCCAAGGTGGGGAGGGGACAGAAAACATTCAGTACTTC.